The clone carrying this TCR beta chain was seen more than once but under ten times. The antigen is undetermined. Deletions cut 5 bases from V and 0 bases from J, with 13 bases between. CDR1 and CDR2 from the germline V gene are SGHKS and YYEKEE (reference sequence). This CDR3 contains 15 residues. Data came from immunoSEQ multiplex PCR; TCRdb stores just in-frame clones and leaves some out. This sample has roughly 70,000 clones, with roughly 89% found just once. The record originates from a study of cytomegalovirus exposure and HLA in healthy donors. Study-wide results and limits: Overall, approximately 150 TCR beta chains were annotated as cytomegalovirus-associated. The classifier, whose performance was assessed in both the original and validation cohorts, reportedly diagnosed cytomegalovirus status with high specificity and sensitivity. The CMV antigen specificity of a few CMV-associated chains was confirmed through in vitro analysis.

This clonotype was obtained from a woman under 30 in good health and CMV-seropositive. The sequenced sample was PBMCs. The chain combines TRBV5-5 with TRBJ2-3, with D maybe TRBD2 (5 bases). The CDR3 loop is CASRPSGYSTDTQYF. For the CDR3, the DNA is TGTGCCAGCAGGCCGTCGGGGTATAGCACAGATACGCAGTATTTT. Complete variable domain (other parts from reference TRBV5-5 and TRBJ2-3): DAGVTQSPTHLIKTRGQQVTLRCSPISGHKSVSWYQQVLGQGPQFIFQYYEKEERGRGNFPDRFSARQFPNYSSELNVNALLLGDSALYLCASRPSGYSTDTQYFGPGTRLTVL.